This T cell receptor beta chain was documented in a study of blood T cell repertoires in COVID-19. About the study: Acute and convalescent COVID-19 specimens originated in the United States, Italy and Spain. In each case, the material was cDNA or gDNA derived from T cells, B-cell-depleted T cells, or PBMCs.

CDR1 and CDR2 from the germline V gene are MNHEY and SMNVEV (reference sequence). V dropped 8 bases and J dropped 8 bases, with 22 bases sitting between them. This CDR3 is built from 15 residues. Authors' data handling: Researchers report that nucleated cell counts were estimated from reference gene primer amplification. Here immunoSEQ multiplex PCR was the method, and the copy in TCRdb shows in-frame clones only, minus some. V and J calls and clone size are copied from that table; D and trimming were computed from the DNA. The data contain about 59,000 clones, 91% of them singletons. This clonotype was sampled from a human donor in a cohort sampled during active COVID-19. The rearrangement joins TRBV27 to TRBJ2-1, with a tentative D call TRBD2 (5 bases). Sequenced material: peripheral blood. CDR3 nucleotide sequence: TGTGCCAGCGCAAACTCCGGGTGGGAGCGATATGAGCAGTTCTTC. It is translated as CASANSGWERYEQFF.